This TCR beta chain was sequenced in a study of read filtering for tumor transcriptome and immune sequencing. As regards this clonotype: Antigen: not known.

Whole-study findings and limits: Compared with RNA-seq, IR-seq gave much higher clonotype depth and reliability.

V gave up 2 bases and J gave up 5 bases; unmatched junction bases: 2. The germline V gene encodes CDR1 SQVTM and CDR2 ANQGSEA. The CDR3 is 14 amino acids. The library was built from roughly 400 ng RNA with molecular barcoded adaptors for alpha/delta and beta/gamma chains. Using its own MiXCR run on the reads, TCRdb lists one record per CDR3 protein. The sample lists 62,000 or so distinct CDR3 sequences; 20% to 25% were seen once. The sequence was obtained from a donor over 35 with multiple myeloma. This sequence joins TRBV29-1 and TRBJ1-5; TRBD1 agrees at 11 bases. Sequences were obtained from a population of CD138-negative cells sorted from bone marrow. CDR3: CSVERDRGDQPQHF. The CDR3 bases are TGCAGCGTTGAACGGGACAGGGGGGATCAGCCCCAGCATTTT.